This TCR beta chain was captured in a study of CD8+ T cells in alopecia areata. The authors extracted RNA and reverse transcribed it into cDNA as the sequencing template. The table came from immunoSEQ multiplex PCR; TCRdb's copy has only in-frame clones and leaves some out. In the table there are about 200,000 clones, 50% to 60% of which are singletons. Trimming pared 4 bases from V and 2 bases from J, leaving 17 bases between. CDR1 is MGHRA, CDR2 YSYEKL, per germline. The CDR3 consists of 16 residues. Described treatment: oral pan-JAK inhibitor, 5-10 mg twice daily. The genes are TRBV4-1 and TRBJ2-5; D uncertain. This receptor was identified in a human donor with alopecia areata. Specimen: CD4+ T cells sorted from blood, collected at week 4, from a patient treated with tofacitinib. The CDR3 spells CASSLPGLRPQETQYF. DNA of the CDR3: TGCGCCAGCAGCCTCCCCGGGCTCCGGCCGCAAGAGACCCAGTACTTC.